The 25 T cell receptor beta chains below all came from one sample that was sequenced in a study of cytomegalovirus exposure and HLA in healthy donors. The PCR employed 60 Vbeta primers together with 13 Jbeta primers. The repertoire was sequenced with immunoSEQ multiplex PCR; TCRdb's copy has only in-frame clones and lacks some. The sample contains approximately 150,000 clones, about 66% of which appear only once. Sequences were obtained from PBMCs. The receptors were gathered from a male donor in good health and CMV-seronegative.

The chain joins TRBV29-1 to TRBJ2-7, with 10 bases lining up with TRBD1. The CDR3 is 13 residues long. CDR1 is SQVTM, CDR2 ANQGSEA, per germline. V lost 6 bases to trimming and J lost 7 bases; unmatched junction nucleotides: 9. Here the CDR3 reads CSVGRDRGWEQYF. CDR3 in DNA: TGCAGCGTCGGCCGGGACAGGGGTTGGGAGCAGTACTTC.

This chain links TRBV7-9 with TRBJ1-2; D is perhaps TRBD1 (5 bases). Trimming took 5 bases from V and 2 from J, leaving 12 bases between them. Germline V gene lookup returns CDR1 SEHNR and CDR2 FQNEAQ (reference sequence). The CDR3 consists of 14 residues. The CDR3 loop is CASSPDTLNYGYTF. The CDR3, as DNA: TGTGCCAGCAGCCCGGACACACTCAACTATGGCTACACCTTC.

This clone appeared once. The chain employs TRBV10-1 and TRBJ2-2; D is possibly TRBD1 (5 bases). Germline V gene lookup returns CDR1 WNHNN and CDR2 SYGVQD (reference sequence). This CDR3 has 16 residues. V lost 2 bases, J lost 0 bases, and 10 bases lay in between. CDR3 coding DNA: TGCGCCAGCAGTGAGGGGGCAGGGACGAACACCGGGGAGCTGTTTTTT. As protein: CASSEGAGTNTGELFF.

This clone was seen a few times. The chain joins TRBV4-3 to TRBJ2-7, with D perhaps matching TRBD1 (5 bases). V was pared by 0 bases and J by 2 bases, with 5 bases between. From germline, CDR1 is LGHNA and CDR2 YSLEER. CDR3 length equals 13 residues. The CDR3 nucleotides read TGCGCCAGCAGCCAAGACAGGGCCTACGAGCAGTACTTC. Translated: CASSQDRAYEQYF.

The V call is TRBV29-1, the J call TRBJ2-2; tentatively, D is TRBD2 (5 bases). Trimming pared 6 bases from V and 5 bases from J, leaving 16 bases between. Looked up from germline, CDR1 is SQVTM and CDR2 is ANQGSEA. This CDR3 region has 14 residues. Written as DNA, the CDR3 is TGCAGCGTCGAGGGTGGAAGAAGAACCGGGGAGCTGTTTTTT. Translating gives CSVEGGRRTGELFF.

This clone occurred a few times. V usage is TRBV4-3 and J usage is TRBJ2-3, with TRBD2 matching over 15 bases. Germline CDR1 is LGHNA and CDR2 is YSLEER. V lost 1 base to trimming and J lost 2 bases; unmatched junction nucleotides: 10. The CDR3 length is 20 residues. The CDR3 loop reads CASSQGDGTSGGPYTDTQYF. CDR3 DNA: TGCGCCAGCAGCCAAGGGGACGGGACTAGCGGGGGGCCCTACACAGATACGCAGTATTTT.

The CDR3 nucleotides read TGCGCCAGCAGCCAAGATCTAACAGGGTTGAGTTGGGCCCAGTACTTC. Its protein is CASSQDLTGLSWAQYF. The V gene is TRBV4-3, the J gene TRBJ2-7; maybe TRBD1 (6 bases). Trimming left V 0 bases short and J 10 bases short, with 22 bases between. There are 16 residues in the CDR3. CDR1 and CDR2 from the germline V gene are LGHNA and YSLEER.

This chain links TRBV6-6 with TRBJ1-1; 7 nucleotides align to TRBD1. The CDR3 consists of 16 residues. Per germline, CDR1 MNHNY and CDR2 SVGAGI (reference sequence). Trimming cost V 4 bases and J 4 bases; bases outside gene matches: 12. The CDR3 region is CASSSWTGYVGTEAFF. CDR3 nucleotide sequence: TGTGCCAGCAGTTCCTGGACAGGTTACGTAGGCACTGAAGCTTTCTTT.

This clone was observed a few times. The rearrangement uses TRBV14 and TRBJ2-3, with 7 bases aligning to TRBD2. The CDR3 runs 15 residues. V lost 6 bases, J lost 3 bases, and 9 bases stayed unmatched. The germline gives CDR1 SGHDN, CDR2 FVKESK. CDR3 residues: CASRRTSGGTDTQYF. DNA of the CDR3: TGTGCCAGCAGGAGAACATCCGGGGGGACAGATACGCAGTATTTT.

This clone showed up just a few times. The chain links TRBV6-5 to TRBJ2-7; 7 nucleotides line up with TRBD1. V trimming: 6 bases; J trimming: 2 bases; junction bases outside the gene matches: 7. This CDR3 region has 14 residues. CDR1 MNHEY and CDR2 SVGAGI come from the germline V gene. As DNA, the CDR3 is TGTGCCAGCAGCCCTTTCGGGACAGCCTACGAGCAGTACTTC. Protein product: CASSPFGTAYEQYF.

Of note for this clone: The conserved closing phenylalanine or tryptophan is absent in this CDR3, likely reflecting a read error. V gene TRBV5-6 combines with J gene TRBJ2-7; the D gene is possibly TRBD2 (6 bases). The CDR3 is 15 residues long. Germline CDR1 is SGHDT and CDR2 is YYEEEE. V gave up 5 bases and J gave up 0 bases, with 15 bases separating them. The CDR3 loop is CASSYGTHISYEQYL. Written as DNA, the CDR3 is TGTGCCAGCAGTTACGGGACTCACATCTCCTACGAGCAGTACCTC.

CDR3: CASRYRPGGTGELFF. CDR3 coding DNA: TGTGCCAGCCGGTACAGGCCTGGGGGGACCGGGGAGCTGTTTTTT. The rearrangement uses TRBV6-4 and TRBJ2-2, with TRBD2 as a possible D gene (6 bases). V was shortened by 8 bases and J by 5 bases, with 18 bases between the two germline ends. CDR1 and CDR2 from the germline V gene are MRHNA and SNTAGT. CDR3 length equals 15 residues.

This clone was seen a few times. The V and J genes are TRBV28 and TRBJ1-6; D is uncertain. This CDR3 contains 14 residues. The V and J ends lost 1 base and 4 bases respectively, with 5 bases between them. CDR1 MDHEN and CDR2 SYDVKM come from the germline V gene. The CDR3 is CASSLSQYNSPLHF. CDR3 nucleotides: TGTGCCAGCAGTTTATCACAGTATAATTCACCCCTCCACTTT.

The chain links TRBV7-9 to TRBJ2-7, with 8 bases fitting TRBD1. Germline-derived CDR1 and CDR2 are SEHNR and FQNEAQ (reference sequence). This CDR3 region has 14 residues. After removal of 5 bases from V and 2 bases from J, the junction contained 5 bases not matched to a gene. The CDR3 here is CASSDGQGAYEQYF. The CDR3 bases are TGTGCCAGCAGCGACGGACAGGGAGCCTACGAGCAGTACTTC.

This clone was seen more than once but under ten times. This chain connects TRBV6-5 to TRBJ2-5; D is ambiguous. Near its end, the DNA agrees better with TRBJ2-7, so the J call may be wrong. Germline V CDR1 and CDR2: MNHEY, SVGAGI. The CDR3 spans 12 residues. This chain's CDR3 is CASSYDSHEQYF. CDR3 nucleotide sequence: TGTGCCAGCAGTTACGATTCTCACGAGCAGTACTTC.

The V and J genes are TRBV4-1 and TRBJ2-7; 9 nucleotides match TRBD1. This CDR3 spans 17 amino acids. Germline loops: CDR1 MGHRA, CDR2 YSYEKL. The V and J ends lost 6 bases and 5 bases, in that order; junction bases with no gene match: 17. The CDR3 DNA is TGCGCCAGCAGTCGGATCCTCGGCGGGACAGGGAGAGACGAGCAGTACTTC. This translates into CASSRILGGTGRDEQYF.

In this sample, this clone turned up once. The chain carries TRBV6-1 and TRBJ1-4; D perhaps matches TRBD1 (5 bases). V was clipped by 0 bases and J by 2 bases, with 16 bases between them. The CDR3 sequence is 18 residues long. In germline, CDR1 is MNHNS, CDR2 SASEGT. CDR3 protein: CASSEAPLTGVTNEKLFF. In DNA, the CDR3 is TGTGCCAGCAGTGAAGCGCCACTAACAGGAGTTACTAATGAAAAACTGTTTTTT.

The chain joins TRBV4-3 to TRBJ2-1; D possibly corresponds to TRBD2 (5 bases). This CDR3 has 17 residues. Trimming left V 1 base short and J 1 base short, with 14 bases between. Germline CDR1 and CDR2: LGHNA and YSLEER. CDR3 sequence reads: CASSQAWVGVSYNEQFF. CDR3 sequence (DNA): TGCGCCAGCAGCCAAGCTTGGGTCGGGGTTTCCTACAATGAGCAGTTCTTC.

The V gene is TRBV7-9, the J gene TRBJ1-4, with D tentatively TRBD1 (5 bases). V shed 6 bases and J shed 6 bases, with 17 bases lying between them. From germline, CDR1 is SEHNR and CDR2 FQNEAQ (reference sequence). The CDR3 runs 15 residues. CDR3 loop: CASSPDGGNYEKLFF. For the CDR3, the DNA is TGTGCCAGCAGTCCCGACGGGGGAAATTATGAAAAACTGTTTTTT.

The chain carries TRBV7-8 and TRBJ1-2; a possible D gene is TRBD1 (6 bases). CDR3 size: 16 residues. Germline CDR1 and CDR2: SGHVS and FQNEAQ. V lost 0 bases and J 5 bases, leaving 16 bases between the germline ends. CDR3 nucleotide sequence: TGTGCCAGCAGCTTAGCCCCCTTCCTAGGGGGATATGGCTACACCTTC. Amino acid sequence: CASSLAPFLGGYGYTF.

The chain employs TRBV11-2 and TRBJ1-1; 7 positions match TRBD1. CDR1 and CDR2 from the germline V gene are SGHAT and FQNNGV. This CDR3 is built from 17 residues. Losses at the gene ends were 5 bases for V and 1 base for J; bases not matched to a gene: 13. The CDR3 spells CASSKTDRPAGNTEAFF. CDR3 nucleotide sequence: TGTGCCAGCAGCAAAACGGACAGGCCAGCAGGGAACACTGAAGCTTTCTTT. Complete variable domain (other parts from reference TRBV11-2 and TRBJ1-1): EAGVAQSPRYKIIEKRQSVAFWCNPISGHATLYWYQQILGQGPKLLIQFQNNGVVDDSQLPKDRFSAERLKGVDSTLKIQPAKLEDSAVYLCASSKTDRPAGNTEAFFGQGTRLTVV.

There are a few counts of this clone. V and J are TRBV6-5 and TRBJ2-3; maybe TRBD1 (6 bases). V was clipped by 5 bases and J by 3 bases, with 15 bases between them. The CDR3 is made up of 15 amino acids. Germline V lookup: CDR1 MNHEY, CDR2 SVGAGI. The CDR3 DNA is TGTGCCAGCAGTACTTACAGGGTTTCAACAGATACGCAGTATTTT. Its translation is CASSTYRVSTDTQYF.

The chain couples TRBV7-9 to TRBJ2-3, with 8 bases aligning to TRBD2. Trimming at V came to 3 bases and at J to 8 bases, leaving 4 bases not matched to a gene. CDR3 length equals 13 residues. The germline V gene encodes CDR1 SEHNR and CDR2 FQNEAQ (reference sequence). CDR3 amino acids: CASSLITSGTQYF. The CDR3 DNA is TGTGCCAGCAGCTTGATCACTAGCGGTACGCAGTATTTT.

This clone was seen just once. CDR3 sequence (DNA): TGTGCCAGCAGGGCGGGACAGGGTATAGTCTACGAGCAGTACTTC. This gives the protein CASRAGQGIVYEQYF. V and J are TRBV7-6 and TRBJ2-7; 9 nucleotides line up with TRBD1. CDR3 length: 15 amino acids. Germline V gene sequence: CDR1 SGHVS, CDR2 FNYEAQ. V lost 6 bases, J lost 3 bases, and 9 bases stayed unmatched. The variable domain in full, with the rest retrieved from reference TRBV7-6 and TRBJ2-7, is GAGVSQSPRYKVTKRGQDVALRCDPISGHVSLYWYRQALGQGPEFLTYFNYEAQQDKSGLPNDRFSAERPEGSISTLTIQRTEQRDSAMYRCASRAGQGIVYEQYFGPGTRLTVT.

CDR3 amino acids: CASSQGQGALAEAFF. In DNA form, the CDR3 reads TGCGCCAGCAGCCAAGGGCAGGGGGCCCTAGCTGAAGCTTTCTTT. This chain uses TRBV4-1 with TRBJ1-1; 8 bases line up with TRBD1. With 1 base clipped from V and 6 bases from J, the junction kept 7 bases outside the gene matches. Germline CDR1 reads MGHRA; CDR2 reads YSYEKL. The CDR3 has 15 residues.